This entry is about one T cell receptor beta chain. This clonotype was observed many times. Its antigen remains unidentified. Base qualities were left out, and no much larger clone turns up one base away. Reading the label with the study, this specimen's time point is: day 60 (about 2 months) after transplantation. Interpreted using the paper, the treatment or condition label stands for: allogeneic hematopoietic cell transplantation with graft depleted of TCRalphabeta T cells and CD19 B cells. TCRalphabeta/CD19-depleted allogeneic hematopoietic cell grafts were given to the transplant recipients, all of whom were children. This record comes from a study of T-cell reconstitution after alpha-beta-depleted transplantation in children (dated by TCRdb to 2016 to 2017). Context from the whole study: Using TCR repertoire profiling, the study followed T-cell immune reconstitution in a quantitative way in children after TCRalphabeta/CD19-depleted allogeneic hematopoietic cell transplantation.

Libraries were made using PCR. Sequencing relied on an Illumina HiSeq 2500. TCR library preparation used molecular barcoding, with unique molecular identifiers applied to normalize quantification of the TCRbeta repertoire. Through fastp at Q25 and MiXCR, TCRdb rebuilt clones from the public reads, retaining in-frame beta chains. Under each unique CDR3 protein, matching rows form one entry showing the most common genes and DNA. This sample is represented by 30,000 or so distinct CDR3 sequences; about 6.7% of them were singletons. The ten top clones hold 27% of the sample. A distance of 20 bases separates the germline ends of V and J, which lose 4 bases and 7 bases respectively. The CDR3, from cysteine to phenylalanine, totals 15 residues. Of the read, only the CDR3 DNA is kept; its 45 bases are in frame from base 1. The germline V gene specifies MDHEN as CDR1 and SYDVKM as CDR2. Here is what the overall study found, with its caveats: The frequencies of hyperexpanded clones fell over the following months, and after one year, T-cell counts and TCRbeta diversity were mostly attributed to newly produced T cells. Apparently early alphabetaT-cell count recovery about two months after transplant reportedly relied on only several hundred rapidly expanded clones derived from non-depleted graft cells. In some patients, the high TCRbeta diversity seen at day 60 was put down to recipient T cells and intrathymic progenitors that had survived conditioning.

The sequence derives from a child younger than two who had a stem cell transplant for acute myeloid leukemia, so the T cells may come from the graft donor. Recombination linked TRBV28 to TRBJ2-7; the D gene is perhaps TRBD1, on 5 matching bases. The specimen comprised peripheral blood, sampled 60 days after TCRalphabeta/CD19-depleted stem cell transplant. The sequenced DNA: TGTGCCAGCAGTTACGGACAACTCCCCCTGGGAGAGCAGTACTTC. It translates as CASSYGQLPLGEQYF.